One sample yielded the 16 T cell receptor beta chains listed below, sequenced in a study of post-analysis software for immune sequencing data. Overall study results and limits: The five TRBV segments detected at higher frequency in patients than in controls included TRBV5-6, TRBV5-1 and TRBV20-1.

The TCR beta cDNA libraries carried unique molecular identifiers. Using its own MiXCR run on the PCR reads, TCRdb lists one record per CDR3 protein. The data contain approximately 570,000 distinct CDR3 sequences, roughly 47% of them singletons. Their antigens are not known. Sample: blood. The receptors here all came from a girl aged 10-17 years with multiple sclerosis.

This clonotype was seen only once. The chain is built from TRBV7-2 and TRBJ1-2; the D gene is possibly TRBD1 (5 bases). The CDR3 is 15 amino acids. CDR1 is SGHTA and CDR2 is FQGNSA in the germline V gene. Trimming shortened V by 5 bases and J by 1 base, and 14 bases separated the two germline ends. Written as DNA, the CDR3 is TGTGCCAGCAGCCAACCTGGGACGTTTAACTATGGCTACACCTTC. Protein: CASSQPGTFNYGYTF.

The genes are TRBV29-1 and TRBJ1-1, with D possibly matching TRBD1 (6 bases). The germline gives CDR1 SQVTM, CDR2 ANQGSEA. This CDR3 spans 16 amino acids. V lost 4 bases, J lost 0 bases, and 18 bases lay in between. The CDR3, as DNA: TGCAGCGTTGGTGCGGGGTACGGGGGCCTGAACACTGAAGCTTTCTTT. Translation: CSVGAGYGGLNTEAFF.

This clonotype was counted ten times or more. This chain's CDR3 is CASSPRGPYEQYF. Here the CDR3 DNA reads TGTGCCAGCAGCCCCCGGGGGCCCTACGAGCAGTACTTC. The V and J genes are TRBV7-9 and TRBJ2-7, with D perhaps assigned TRBD1 or TRBD2 (6 bases each). Per the germline V gene, CDR1 is SEHNR and CDR2 is FQNEAQ (reference sequence). This CDR3 spans 13 amino acids. V was trimmed by 5 bases and J by 2 bases, leaving 10 bases between them.

The chain has TRBV29-1 and TRBJ1-2; tentative D call: TRBD1 (5 bases). The CDR3 loop spans 12 amino acids. V lost 4 bases and J 1 base, leaving 7 bases between the germline ends. Germline V gene sequence: CDR1 SQVTM, CDR2 ANQGSEA. CDR3 residues: CSVGGINYGYTF. The CDR3, as DNA: TGCAGCGTTGGGGGGATTAACTATGGCTACACCTTC.

This clonotype occurred a few times. The chain uses TRBV7-8 and TRBJ2-3; D may be TRBD2 (6 bases). Between the trimmed V and J ends, which lost 6 bases and 0 bases, there was a span of 25 bases. This CDR3 has 19 amino acids. CDR1 is SGHVS and CDR2 is FQNEAQ in the germline V gene. The chain's CDR3 is CASREEGGRRSRSTDTQYF. The CDR3 DNA reads as TGTGCCAGCAGAGAAGAGGGAGGTAGACGGTCGCGTAGCACAGATACGCAGTATTTT.

The chain employs TRBV28 and TRBJ2-7, with a tentative D call TRBD1 (5 bases). The J call may be faulty, since TRBJ2-4 better matches the DNA end. The CDR3 runs to 14 residues. Germline-derived CDR1 and CDR2 are MDHEN and SYDVKM. CDR3 region: CASSPRQWENIQYF. For the CDR3, the DNA is TGTGCCAGCAGTCCCAGACAGTGGGAAAACATTCAGTACTTC.

About this clonotype: A junction boundary mismatches the germline segment, possibly from a read error. This chain joins TRBV7-2 and TRBJ2-7; the match to TRBD1 covers 7 bases. Germline CDR1 is SGHTA and CDR2 is FQGNSA. This CDR3 is 14 amino acids long. The CDR3 region has the DNA TGTGCCAGCAGTTTAGGCAGGGGGACCTACGAGCAGTACTTC. This translates into CASSLGRGTYEQYF.

The chain uses TRBV4-1 and TRBJ2-4, with 9 nucleotides matching TRBD1. Trimming removed 4 bases from V and 3 bases from J; junction bases left unmatched: 4. The CDR3 has 15 residues. Germline-derived CDR1 and CDR2 are MGHRA and YSYEKL. CDR3 loop: CASSLTTGGKNIQYF. The CDR3 DNA reads TGCGCCAGCAGCCTCACGACAGGGGGCAAAAACATTCAGTACTTC.

In regard to this clonotype: The germline gene is not matched at one end of the junction; a read error may be the cause. The chain has TRBV4-1 and TRBJ2-7, with unresolved D. The germline CDR1 and CDR2 sequences are MGHRA and YSYEKL. This CDR3 has 13 residues. The CDR3: CASSQEVTYERYF. Written as DNA, the CDR3 is TGCGCCAGCAGCCAAGAAGTGACCTACGAGCGGTACTTC.

The V call is TRBV29-1, the J call TRBJ1-2; D is perhaps TRBD1 (6 bases). Germline loops: CDR1 SQVTM, CDR2 ANQGSEA. V dropped 7 bases and J dropped 2 bases, with 14 bases sitting between them. The length of the CDR3 is 13 residues. The CDR3 DNA follows: TGCAGCGCCGAGGGGGGATCCAACTATGGCTACACCTTC. Translation: CSAEGGSNYGYTF.

A few counts support this clonotype. The DNA of the CDR3 is TGCGCCAGCGCCTCTGGAGTGCTCTCAGACTACGAGCAGTACTTC. The encoded protein is CASASGVLSDYEQYF. The rearrangement uses TRBV5-1 and TRBJ2-7; D gene unclear. The CDR3 totals 15 residues. Germline CDR1 SGHRS, CDR2 YFSETQ. Trimming left V 7 bases short and J 3 bases short, with 20 bases between.

This clonotype showed up just a few times. V and J are TRBV4-2 and TRBJ2-3; 9 bases line up with TRBD2. The CDR3 sequence is 15 residues long. Per the germline V gene, CDR1 is LGHNA and CDR2 is YNFKEQ. V lost 6 bases and J lost 4; bases outside the gene matches: 8. The CDR3 region has the DNA TGTGCCAGCAGACTAGGCGGGGGGGTATCAGATACGCAGTATTTT. This gives the protein CASRLGGGVSDTQYF.

V is TRBV7-2 and J is TRBJ2-7; the match to TRBD2 covers 8 bases. CDR3 length equals 11 residues. Germline-derived CDR1 and CDR2 are SGHTA and FQGNSA. Trimming at V came to 5 bases and at J to 10 bases, leaving 4 bases not matched to a gene. CDR3 amino acids: CASSTGTSQYF. The CDR3 coding sequence is TGTGCCAGCAGCACCGGGACTAGTCAGTACTTC.

This clonotype was recorded a few times. The genes are TRBV29-1 and TRBJ2-6; D is ambiguous. With 1 base removed from V and 1 base from J, the gap between germline ends came to 11 bases. This CDR3 comprises 16 residues. Germline V gene data show CDR1 as SQVTM and CDR2 as ANQGSEA. Written as DNA, the CDR3 is TGCAGCGTTGAAGGACAAGTCGCATCTGGGGCCAACGTCCTGACTTTC. Encoded protein: CSVEGQVASGANVLTF.

The rearrangement joins TRBV20-1 to TRBJ2-7; TRBD2 matches at 13 bases. This CDR3 region has 14 residues. Per the germline V gene, CDR1 is DFQATT and CDR2 is SNEGSKA (reference sequence). The V gene end was trimmed by 4 bases and the J gene end by 3 bases; junction bases not matched to a gene: 3. The chain's CDR3 is CSATGLAGIYEQYF. DNA for the CDR3: TGCAGTGCTACGGGACTAGCGGGGATCTACGAGCAGTACTTC.

CDR3 in DNA: TGTGCCAGCAGCTTAGGCAACGGACAGCCCCAGCATTTT. Translated, it gives CASSLGNGQPQHF. The V and J genes are TRBV7-6 and TRBJ1-5; D remains ambiguous. There are 13 residues in the CDR3. Germline V gives CDR1 SGHVS, CDR2 FNYEAQ. V lost 1 base to trimming and J lost 7 bases, with 8 bases between them.